The 32 T cell receptor beta chains given below trace back to one sample, sequenced in a study of CD8+ T cells in alopecia areata (dated by TCRdb to between 2018 and 2020). To prepare the library, the immunoSEQ multiplex PCR assay was applied. For TCR sequencing, RNA was extracted from every sample and reverse transcribed into cDNA to serve as template. TCRdb's version of the immuneACCESS table is confined to in-frame rearrangements and falls short of the full clone set. An unresolved V gene accounts for under half of the shortfall where checked; the remainder is of unknown origin. The sample table contains about 150,000 clones; only one count was recorded for about 54% of them. 4.5% to 5% of the sample lies in the top ten. The sample was CD4+ T cells sorted from blood. These receptors originate from a human donor in good health.

The chain has TRBV2 and TRBJ2-1, with 9 bases matching TRBD2. CDR3 size: 14 residues. Germline CDR1 reads SNHLY; CDR2 reads FYNNEI. V was pared by 3 bases and J by 7 bases, with 4 bases of the junction left unmatched. The CDR3 region has the DNA TGTGCCAGCAGTGAGCGGGAGGGCCAAAATGAGCAGTTCTTC. Amino acid sequence: CASSEREGQNEQFF. The full variable domain, with the rest looked up from reference TRBV2 and TRBJ2-1, is EPEVTQTPSHQVTQMGQEVILRCVPISNHLYFYWYRQILGQKVEFLVSFYNNEISEKSEIFDDQFSVERPDGSNFTLKIRSTKLEDSAMYFCASSEREGQNEQFFGPGTRLTVL.

This clone was picked up a small number of times. The chain recombines TRBV5-4 with TRBJ1-3; D gene uncertain. The V and J ends lost 3 bases and 1 base respectively, with 8 bases between them. The germline V gene encodes CDR1 SGHNT and CDR2 YYREEE (reference sequence). The CDR3 contains 14 residues. The CDR3 region has the DNA TGTGCCAGCAGCTACGACCTGTCTGGAAACACCATATATTTT. Protein sequence: CASSYDLSGNTIYF.

The rearrangement links TRBV29-1 to TRBJ2-7, with 8 bases aligning to TRBD1. There are 15 residues in the CDR3. Germline V CDR1 and CDR2: SQVTM, ANQGSEA. V gave up 6 bases and J gave up 5 bases; unmatched junction bases: 15. CDR3 in amino acids: CSVSFRAGGFDEQYF. The DNA of the CDR3 is TGCAGCGTCTCTTTTAGGGCAGGGGGCTTCGACGAGCAGTACTTC.

This chain connects TRBV29-1 to TRBJ1-1; TRBD1 aligns across 8 bases. The CDR3 length is 13 residues. V was pared by 8 bases and J by 6 bases, with 11 bases of the junction left unmatched. CDR1 and CDR2 from the germline V gene are SQVTM and ANQGSEA. This CDR3 reads CSFTGQGVSEAFF. The CDR3, as DNA: TGCAGCTTCACTGGACAGGGTGTATCTGAAGCTTTCTTT.

The chain recombines TRBV30 with TRBJ1-5; TRBD1 agrees at 9 bases. This CDR3 is 17 amino acids long. Germline values: CDR1 GTSNPN, CDR2 SVGIG (reference sequence). With V trimmed by 0 bases and J by 2 bases, 8 bases remained unmatched. The CDR3 is CAWSVLPRDRGNQPQHF. CDR3 nucleotide sequence: TGTGCCTGGAGTGTACTCCCCCGGGACAGGGGCAATCAGCCCCAGCATTTT.

V is TRBV2 and J is TRBJ2-3; D may correspond to TRBD1 or TRBD2 (6 bases each). Germline CDR1 SNHLY, CDR2 FYNNEI. Trimming cost V 7 bases and J 4 bases, with 15 bases left between them. The CDR3 is 14 residues long. CDR3 DNA: TGTGCCAGCACCCGGTGGGGGGCCGCAGATACGCAGTATTTT. Amino acids: CASTRWGAADTQYF.

This chain joins TRBV28 and TRBJ1-5; 11 bases match TRBD1. Germline values: CDR1 MDHEN, CDR2 SYDVKM. This CDR3 comprises 17 residues. V lost 8 bases, J lost 0 bases, and 9 bases stayed unmatched. CDR3 coding DNA: TGTGCCAGCGGCCGGGACAGGGGGGACCATAGCAATCAGCCCCAGCATTTT. It translates to CASGRDRGDHSNQPQHF.

V and J are TRBV2 and TRBJ2-7; D is ambiguous. V dropped 6 bases and J dropped 3 bases, with 12 bases sitting between them. CDR1 SNHLY and CDR2 FYNNEI come from the germline V gene. This CDR3 comprises 13 residues. Here the CDR3 reads CASSPTFFYEQYF. CDR3 sequence (DNA): TGTGCCAGCAGCCCAACGTTCTTCTACGAGCAGTACTTC. The variable domain in full, with the rest retrieved from reference TRBV2 and TRBJ2-7, is EPEVTQTPSHQVTQMGQEVILRCVPISNHLYFYWYRQILGQKVEFLVSFYNNEISEKSEIFDDQFSVERPDGSNFTLKIRSTKLEDSAMYFCASSPTFFYEQYFGPGTRLTVT.

This clone was observed a handful of times. The chain employs TRBV14 and TRBJ2-2; maybe TRBD2 (5 bases). The CDR3 extends over 15 amino acids. CDR1 SGHDN and CDR2 FVKESK come from the germline V gene. V was trimmed by 0 bases and J by 5 bases, leaving 10 bases between them. The CDR3 DNA is TGTGCCAGCAGCCAAGAACTTCCGGGAACCGGGGAGCTGTTTTTT. This translates into CASSQELPGTGELFF.

This clone was counted a few times. This chain connects TRBV5-1 to TRBJ1-1, with unresolved D. The V and J ends lost 4 bases and 1 base respectively, with 11 bases between them. The CDR3 spans 14 residues. Germline loops: CDR1 SGHRS, CDR2 YFSETQ. The CDR3 loop reads CASSINSANTEAFF. CDR3 DNA sequence: TGCGCCAGCAGCATAAACAGCGCGAACACTGAAGCTTTCTTT.

The CDR3 sequence: CASSPRLAPTGANVLTF. DNA of the CDR3: TGCGCCAGCAGCCCAAGACTAGCCCCTACCGGGGCCAACGTCCTGACTTTC. J is TRBJ2-6 and V is TRBV5-1; the match to TRBD2 covers 7 bases. Losses at the gene ends were 4 bases for V and 4 bases for J; bases not matched to a gene: 11. Germline V gene lookup returns CDR1 SGHRS and CDR2 YFSETQ. CDR3 length: 17 amino acids.

This sequence joins TRBV5-4 and TRBJ2-5, with 9 bases identical to TRBD1. The CDR3 runs 15 residues. V gave up 3 bases and J gave up 2 bases; unmatched junction bases: 5. CDR1 is SGHNT and CDR2 is YYREEE in the germline V gene (reference sequence). CDR3 nucleotide sequence: TGTGCCAGCAGCTCGGGACAGGGAGGTCAAGAGACCCAGTACTTC. It codes for CASSSGQGGQETQYF.

This clone has only a few counts. The chain couples TRBV29-1 to TRBJ2-1; 8 bases map to TRBD2. The trim removed 4 bases at V and 5 bases at J, leaving 1 base unmatched. CDR1 is SQVTM and CDR2 is ANQGSEA in the germline V gene. This CDR3 spans 12 amino acids. CDR3 DNA: TGCAGCGTTGCGGGAGGGAACAATGAGCAGTTCTTC. Protein sequence: CSVAGGNNEQFF.

V is TRBV23-1 and J is TRBJ2-1; 12 bases map to TRBD2. TRBV23-1 is classed as an ORF, of uncertain function. After removal of 0 bases from V and 10 bases from J, the junction contained 22 bases not matched to a gene. The CDR3 sequence is 21 residues long. CDR3 DNA: TGCGCCAGCAGTCAATCGGGCGGGGAACCTAGCGGGAGGGCCTGGATAGACGAGCAGTTCTTC. Protein product: CASSQSGGEPSGRAWIDEQFF.

V gene TRBV25-1 combines with J gene TRBJ2-6, with D unclear. Germline CDR1 and CDR2: MGHDK and SYGVNS. The CDR3 runs 16 residues. V lost 2 bases and J lost 0, with 8 bases in between. CDR3 in DNA: TGTGCCAGCAGTGAAGGCAGTCTCTCTGGGGCCAACGTCCTGACTTTC. It is translated as CASSEGSLSGANVLTF.

This clone was observed a single time. The chain employs TRBV7-3 and TRBJ1-1; D unresolved. CDR1 and CDR2 (germline): SGHTA, FQGTGA. The CDR3 is made up of 14 amino acids. Deletions cut 5 bases from V and 8 bases from J, with 18 bases between. The CDR3 region is CASSPSTTPREAFF. The CDR3, as DNA: TGTGCCAGCAGCCCCTCAACTACACCTCGAGAAGCTTTCTTT.

The rearrangement uses TRBV6-4 and TRBJ1-2; D is possibly TRBD1 (5 bases). This CDR3 has 15 residues. Between the trimmed V and J ends, which lost 6 bases and 0 bases, there was a span of 14 bases. In germline, CDR1 is MRHNA, CDR2 SNTAGT. Here the CDR3 reads CASRTGHSSNYGYTF. The CDR3 bases are TGTGCCAGCAGGACTGGACATTCATCTAACTATGGCTACACCTTC.

The V gene is TRBV6-5, the J gene TRBJ1-1; 8 bases are shared with TRBD1. In germline, CDR1 is MNHEY, CDR2 SVGAGI. V lost 10 bases, J lost 6 bases, and 10 bases stayed unmatched. This CDR3 region has 13 residues. The CDR3 region is CAISQGARAEAFF. The CDR3 bases are TGTGCCATTTCCCAGGGGGCGCGTGCTGAAGCTTTCTTT.

This chain connects TRBV30 to TRBJ1-4; D ambiguous. Deletions cut 2 bases from V and 0 bases from J, with 16 bases between. The CDR3 contains 17 residues. Germline lookup yields CDR1 GTSNPN and CDR2 SVGIG (reference sequence). The CDR3 DNA follows: TGTGCCTGGAGTAGGGCAGGTGGATCGGCAACTAATGAAAAACTGTTTTTT. It translates to CAWSRAGGSATNEKLFF.

This chain joins TRBV28 and TRBJ2-7; no reliable D call. Germline loops: CDR1 MDHEN, CDR2 SYDVKM. With 8 bases removed from V and 5 bases from J, the gap between germline ends came to 10 bases. The CDR3 is 11 residues long. CDR3 DNA sequence: TGTGCCAGCGGTGGCCGCCACGAGCAGTACTTC. Its translation is CASGGRHEQYF. Based on the CDR3 plus reference TRBV28 and TRBJ2-7, the full variable domain is DVKVTQSSRYLVKRTGEKVFLECVQDMDHENMFWYRQDPGLGLRLIYFSYDVKMKEKGDIPEGYSVSREKKERFSLILESASTNQTSMYLCASGGRHEQYFGPGTRLTVT.

The chain has TRBV29-1 and TRBJ2-1; D perhaps matches TRBD2 (6 bases). With 3 bases removed from V and 10 bases from J, the gap between germline ends came to 10 bases. The V gene's germline CDR1 is SQVTM and CDR2 ANQGSEA. The CDR3 spans 11 residues. CDR3 sequence reads: CSVERAGEQFF. DNA of the CDR3: TGCAGCGTTGAGAGGGCGGGGGAGCAGTTCTTC.

The genes are TRBV2 and TRBJ2-7, with D maybe TRBD2 (6 bases). Trimming shortened V by 7 bases and J by 3 bases, and 16 bases separated the two germline ends. From germline, CDR1 is SNHLY and CDR2 FYNNEI. This CDR3 has 14 residues. CDR3 sequence: CASTDRGGYYEQYF. Written as DNA, the CDR3 is TGTGCCAGCACCGACCGGGGAGGATACTACGAGCAGTACTTC. Variable domain in full (rest from reference TRBV2 and TRBJ2-7): EPEVTQTPSHQVTQMGQEVILRCVPISNHLYFYWYRQILGQKVEFLVSFYNNEISEKSEIFDDQFSVERPDGSNFTLKIRSTKLEDSAMYFCASTDRGGYYEQYFGPGTRLTVT.

This clone was observed a few times. The chain has TRBV5-1 and TRBJ2-2; D is perhaps TRBD2 (6 bases). The V and J ends lost 8 bases and 4 bases respectively, with 12 bases between them. The CDR3 has 13 amino acids. Per germline, CDR1 SGHRS and CDR2 YFSETQ. CDR3 amino acids: CASWSGVTGELFF. The CDR3 DNA follows: TGCGCCAGTTGGTCGGGGGTCACCGGGGAGCTGTTTTTT.

Of note for this clone: The junction and the germline gene differ at one end; a read error may be behind it. The CDR3 bases are TGTGCCAGCGCACCAACCGGGACAGGGGCCTATGGCTACACCTTC. It translates to CASAPTGTGAYGYTF. V gene TRBV18 combines with J gene TRBJ1-2, with 10 bases fitting TRBD1. The CDR3 has 15 residues. Germline assignment: CDR1 KGHSH and CDR2 LQKENI.

This clone was detected a few times. The chain has TRBV10-3 and TRBJ2-3; the D is unclear. Per germline, CDR1 ENHRY and CDR2 SYGVKD. With 2 bases removed from V and 1 base from J, the gap between germline ends came to 7 bases. The CDR3 is made up of 14 amino acids. Here the CDR3 DNA reads TGTGCCATCAGTGAGGGCCGGGGCACAGATACGCAGTATTTT. Translated, it gives CAISEGRGTDTQYF.

The chain combines TRBV14 with TRBJ2-5; 7 bases match TRBD2. Trimming removed 3 bases from V and 5 bases from J; junction bases left unmatched: 9. Germline V gene sequence: CDR1 SGHDN, CDR2 FVKESK. The CDR3 loop spans 15 amino acids. As DNA, the CDR3 is TGTGCCAGCAGCCAGACTGGACGGGGAGGGGAGACCCAGTACTTC. Amino acids: CASSQTGRGGETQYF.

This clone was detected only a few times. V gene TRBV4-2 combines with J gene TRBJ2-5, with D tentatively TRBD1 (5 bases). CDR3 length: 13 amino acids. Trimming shortened V by 1 base and J by 4 bases, and 7 bases separated the two germline ends. Germline V lookup: CDR1 LGHNA, CDR2 YNFKEQ. The CDR3 region is CASSQARAETQYF. The DNA for the CDR3 is TGTGCCAGCAGCCAAGCCAGGGCAGAGACCCAGTACTTC.

This clone was observed a few times. V usage is TRBV7-8 and J usage is TRBJ2-1; D gene unclear. Germline V gene data show CDR1 as SGHVS and CDR2 as FQNEAQ. The CDR3 totals 13 residues. Trimming shortened V by 5 bases and J by 9 bases, and 14 bases separated the two germline ends. The CDR3 nucleotides read TGTGCCAGCAGCACCCGGCCGGACGGTGAGCAGTTCTTC. This sequence encodes CASSTRPDGEQFF.

V gene TRBV4-1 combines with J gene TRBJ2-3; perhaps D is TRBD1 or TRBD2 (5 bases each). The CDR3 length is 15 residues. The V gene lost 4 bases and the J gene lost 7 bases, with 18 bases spanning the gap. Per the germline V gene, CDR1 is MGHRA and CDR2 is YSYEKL. The CDR3 protein is CASSPPGTRAYTQYF. CDR3 coding DNA: TGCGCCAGCAGCCCGCCGGGGACCAGAGCTTATACGCAGTATTTT.

In nucleotides, the CDR3 is TGCAGCGTTCGGAAGGAGATACTAGCCAAAAACATTCAGTACTTC. Translating gives CSVRKEILAKNIQYF. The rearrangement uses TRBV29-1 and TRBJ2-4, with D uncertain. The germline V and J ends were trimmed by 5 bases and 0 bases, with 14 bases remaining between them. The germline CDR1 and CDR2 sequences are SQVTM and ANQGSEA. The CDR3 covers 15 residues.

This chain joins TRBV9 and TRBJ2-3; D perhaps matches TRBD1 (5 bases). The CDR3 loop spans 13 amino acids. Germline assignment: CDR1 SGDLS and CDR2 YYNGEE. Trimming removed 4 bases at V and 10 bases at J, with 16 bases between. CDR3 DNA: TGTGCCAGCAGCTCCCTTCAGGGCTCCGCGCAGTATTTT. Its translation: CASSSLQGSAQYF.

The chain is built from TRBV5-1 and TRBJ2-7; unclear D gene. V lost 4 bases to trimming and J lost 3 bases, with 14 bases between them. Germline CDR1 SGHRS, CDR2 YFSETQ. The CDR3 length is 14 residues. CDR3 loop: CASSPRDLYYEQYF. The CDR3 DNA is TGCGCCAGCAGCCCTAGAGACCTCTACTACGAGCAGTACTTC.